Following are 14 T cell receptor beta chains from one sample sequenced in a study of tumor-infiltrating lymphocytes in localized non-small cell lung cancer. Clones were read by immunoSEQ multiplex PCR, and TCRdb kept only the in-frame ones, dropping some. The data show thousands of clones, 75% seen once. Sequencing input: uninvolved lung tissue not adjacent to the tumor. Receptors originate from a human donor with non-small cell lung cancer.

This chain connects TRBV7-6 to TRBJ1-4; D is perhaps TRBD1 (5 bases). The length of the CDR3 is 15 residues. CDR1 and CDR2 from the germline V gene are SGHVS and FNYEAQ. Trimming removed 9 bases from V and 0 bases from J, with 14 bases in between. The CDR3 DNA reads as TGTGCCAGGAAAGGGAGGGGTGCAACTAATGAAAAACTGTTTTTT. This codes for CARKGRGATNEKLFF.

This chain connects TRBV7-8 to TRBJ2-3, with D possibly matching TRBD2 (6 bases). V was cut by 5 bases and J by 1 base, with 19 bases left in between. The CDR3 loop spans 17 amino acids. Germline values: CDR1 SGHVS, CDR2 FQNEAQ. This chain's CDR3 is CASSNWDSRLGTDTQYF. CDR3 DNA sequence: TGTGCCAGCAGCAACTGGGACTCCCGCCTAGGCACAGATACGCAGTATTTT.

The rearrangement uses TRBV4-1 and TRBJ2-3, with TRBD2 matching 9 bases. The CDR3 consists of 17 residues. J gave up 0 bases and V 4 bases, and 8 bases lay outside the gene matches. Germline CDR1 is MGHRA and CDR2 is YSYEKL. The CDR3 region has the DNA TGCGCCAGCAGCCTCGACCGACTAGCGGAGAGCACAGATACGCAGTATTTT. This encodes CASSLDRLAESTDTQYF.

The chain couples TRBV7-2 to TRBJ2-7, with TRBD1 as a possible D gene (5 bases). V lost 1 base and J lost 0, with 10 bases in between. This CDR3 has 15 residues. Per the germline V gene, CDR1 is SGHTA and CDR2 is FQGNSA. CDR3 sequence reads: CASSLEDSASYEQYF. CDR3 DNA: TGTGCCAGCAGCTTAGAAGACAGTGCCTCCTACGAGCAGTACTTC.

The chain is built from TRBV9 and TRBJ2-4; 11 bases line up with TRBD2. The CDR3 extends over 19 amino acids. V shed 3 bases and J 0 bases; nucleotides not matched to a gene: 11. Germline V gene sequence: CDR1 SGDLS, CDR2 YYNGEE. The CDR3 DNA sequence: TGTGCCAGCAGCGCGGTGGGAGGGACTAGCGGTCTAGCCAAAAACATTCAGTACTTC. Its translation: CASSAVGGTSGLAKNIQYF. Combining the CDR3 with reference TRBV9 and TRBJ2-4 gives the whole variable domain DSGVTQTPKHLITATGQRVTLRCSPRSGDLSVYWYQQSLDQGLQFLIQYYNGEERAKGNILERFSAQQFPDLHSELNLSSLELGDSALYFCASSAVGGTSGLAKNIQYFGAGTRLSVL.

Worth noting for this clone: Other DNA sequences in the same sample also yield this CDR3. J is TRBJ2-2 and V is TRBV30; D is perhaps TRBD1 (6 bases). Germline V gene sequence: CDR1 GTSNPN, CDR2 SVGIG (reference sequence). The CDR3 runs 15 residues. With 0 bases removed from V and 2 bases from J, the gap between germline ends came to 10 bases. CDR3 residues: CAWSVPRGNTGELFF. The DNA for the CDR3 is TGTGCCTGGAGTGTACCCAGGGGAAACACCGGGGAGCTGTTTTTT. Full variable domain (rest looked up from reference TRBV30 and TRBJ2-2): SQTIHQWPATLVQPVGSPLSLECTVEGTSNPNLYWYRQAAGRGLQLLFYSVGIGQISSEVPQNLSASRPQDRQFILSSKKLLLSDSGFYLCAWSVPRGNTGELFFGEGSRLTVL.

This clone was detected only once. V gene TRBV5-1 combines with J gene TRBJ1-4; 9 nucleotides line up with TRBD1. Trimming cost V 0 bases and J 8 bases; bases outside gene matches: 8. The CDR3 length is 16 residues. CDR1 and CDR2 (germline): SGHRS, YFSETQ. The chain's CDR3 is CASSLGDRVTREKLFF. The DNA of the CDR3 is TGCGCCAGCAGCTTGGGGGACAGGGTGACTCGCGAAAAACTGTTTTTT.

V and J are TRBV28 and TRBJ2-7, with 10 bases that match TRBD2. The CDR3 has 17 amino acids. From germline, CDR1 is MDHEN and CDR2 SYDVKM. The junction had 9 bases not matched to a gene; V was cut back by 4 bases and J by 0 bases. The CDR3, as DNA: TGTGCCAGCAGTTCGGAAGCGGGAGGGCCTAGCTCCTACGAGCAGTACTTC. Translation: CASSSEAGGPSSYEQYF.

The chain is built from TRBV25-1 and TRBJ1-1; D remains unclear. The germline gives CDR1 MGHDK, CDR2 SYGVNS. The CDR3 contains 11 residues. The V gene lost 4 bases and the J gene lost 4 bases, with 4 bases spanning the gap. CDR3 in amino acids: CASSVGTEAFF. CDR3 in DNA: TGTGCCAGCAGTGTGGGCACTGAAGCTTTCTTT.

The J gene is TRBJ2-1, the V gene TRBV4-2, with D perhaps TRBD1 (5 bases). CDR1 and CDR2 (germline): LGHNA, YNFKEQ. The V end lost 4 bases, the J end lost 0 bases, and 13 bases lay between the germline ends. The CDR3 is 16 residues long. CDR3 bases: TGTGCCAGCAGCCTATACTACAGGAGCTCCTACAATGAGCAGTTCTTC. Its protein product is CASSLYYRSSYNEQFF.

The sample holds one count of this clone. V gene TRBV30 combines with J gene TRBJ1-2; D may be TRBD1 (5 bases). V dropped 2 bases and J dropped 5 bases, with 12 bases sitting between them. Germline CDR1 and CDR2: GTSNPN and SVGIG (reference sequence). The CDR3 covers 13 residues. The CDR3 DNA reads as TGTGCCTGGAGTTACGGGACTCTTTATGGCTACACCTTC. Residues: CAWSYGTLYGYTF.

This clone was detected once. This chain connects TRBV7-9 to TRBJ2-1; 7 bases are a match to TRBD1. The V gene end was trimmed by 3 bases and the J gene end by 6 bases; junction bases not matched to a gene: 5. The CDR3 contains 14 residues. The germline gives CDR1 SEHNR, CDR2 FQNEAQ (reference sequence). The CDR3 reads CASSFEQGINEQFF. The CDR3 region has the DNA TGTGCCAGCAGCTTTGAACAGGGGATCAATGAGCAGTTCTTC.

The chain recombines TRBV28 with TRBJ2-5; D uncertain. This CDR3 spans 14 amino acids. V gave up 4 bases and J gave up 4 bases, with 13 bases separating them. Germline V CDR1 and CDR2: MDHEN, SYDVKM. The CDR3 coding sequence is TGTGCCAGCAGTTCCCCCCCCAAGGGAGAGACCCAGTACTTC. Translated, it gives CASSSPPKGETQYF.

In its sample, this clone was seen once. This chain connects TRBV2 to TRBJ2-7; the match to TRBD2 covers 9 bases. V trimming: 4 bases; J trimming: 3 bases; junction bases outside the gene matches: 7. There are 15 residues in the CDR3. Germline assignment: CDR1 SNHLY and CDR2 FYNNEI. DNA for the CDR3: TGTGCCAGCAGTGCGGTAGCGGGAGCTAACTACGAGCAGTACTTC. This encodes CASSAVAGANYEQYF. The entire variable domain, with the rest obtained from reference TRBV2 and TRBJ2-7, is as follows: EPEVTQTPSHQVTQMGQEVILRCVPISNHLYFYWYRQILGQKVEFLVSFYNNEISEKSEIFDDQFSVERPDGSNFTLKIRSTKLEDSAMYFCASSAVAGANYEQYFGPGTRLTVT.